These T cell receptor beta chains were read from a single sample in a study of siplizumab effects on memory and regulatory T cells. The table came from immunoSEQ multiplex PCR; TCRdb's copy has only in-frame clones and leaves some out. The top ten hold approximately 12% of the sample, which has about 100,000 clones, about nine tenths seen once. The sample consisted of non-Treg CD4+ T cells sorted from blood. The receptors were gathered from a human donor in good health. Both conserved end residues are trimmed from each CDR3. Each record gives: clone size, J gene, V gene, CDR3 protein. Size is omitted from some rows. Given values are once, few, many or a class for expanded clones.

-	TRBJ1-2	TRBV6-4	ASSETGTGYGYT
-	TRBJ2-2	TRBV6-5	ASKVVGELF
-	TRBJ1-5	TRBV5-4	ASSLGVNQPQH
-	TRBJ1-1	TRBV18	ASSPRTGDTEAF
-	TRBJ2-1	TRBV19	ASSISPRSRTAEQF
-	TRBJ1-1	TRBV4-1	ASSQGLGQGTSSEAF
-	TRBJ2-1	TRBV18	ASSRGTSGRYEQF
-	TRBJ2-5	TRBV27	ASRRTGTGGETQY
few	TRBJ1-1	TRBV29-1	SVGRANTEAF
-	TRBJ1-3	TRBV11-2	ASRGELTLSGNTIY
-	TRBJ1-5	TRBV4-2	ASSQNRGSSNQPQH
-	TRBJ1-3	TRBV5-1	ASSLVADSGNTIY
-	TRBJ1-2	TRBV7-2	ASSLGGAGGYT
-	TRBJ1-1	TRBV18	ASSGQRNTEAF
-	TRBJ2-7	TRBV28	AGRGITYEQY
-	TRBJ2-7	TRBV11-3	ASSLAAGGVLHEQY
-	TRBJ2-1	TRBV7-3	ASSLLASSSEQF
once	TRBJ1-5	TRBV6-4	ASSERENQPQH
-	TRBJ2-3	TRBV4-1	ASSQDGTSGRTDTQY
once	TRBJ2-1	TRBV7-7	ASSSGPPYNEQF
-	TRBJ1-5	TRBV6-4	ASSDSPGFPPFWIGNQPQH
-	TRBJ1-5	TRBV6-6	ASSYSGGDSNQPQH
-	TRBJ1-2	TRBV6-6	ASFQRGQEGGYT
few	TRBJ2-7	TRBV6-1	ASMPGLGGRYEQY
-	TRBJ1-6	TRBV4-3	ASSQVGTGGNSPLH